This T cell receptor (beta chain) was found in a study of CD8+ T cells in alopecia areata. Turning to the study itself: Treatment with tofacitinib (6 to 18 months) was followed by 6 months off drug. Study-wide results and limits: Both scalp clonality and the expanded CD8+ clones among the top 100 showed a significant decrease with tofacitinib. The study found higher clonality in lesional than normal scalp, especially in alopecia totalis/universalis.

Reverse transcribed after extraction, RNA yielded cDNA as the sequencing template. Using immunoSEQ multiplex PCR, the repertoire was profiled, and TCRdb retains in-frame clones only, with some absent. Among around 270,000 clones, 58% were seen once, and the ten largest hold under 2%. A note on this clone: As yet, its antigen is unknown.

V was pared by 2 bases and J by 1 base, with 5 bases of the junction left unmatched. Germline V gives CDR1 SGHAT, CDR2 FQNNGV. CDR3 length: 17 residues. Treatment in this sample: oral pan-JAK inhibitor, 5-10 mg twice daily. The receptor was isolated from a human donor with alopecia areata. The starting material was CD4+ T cells sorted from blood, obtained at week 24, from a patient treated with tofacitinib. The V call is TRBV11-2, the J call TRBJ2-2; TRBD2 matches at 9 bases. The CDR3 reads CASSLRPAGGNTGELFF. CDR3 sequence (DNA): TGTGCCAGCAGCTTACGCCCAGCGGGGGGGAACACCGGGGAGCTGTTTTTT. The whole variable domain, remainder taken from reference TRBV11-2 and TRBJ2-2, is EAGVAQSPRYKIIEKRQSVAFWCNPISGHATLYWYQQILGQGPKLLIQFQNNGVVDDSQLPKDRFSAERLKGVDSTLKIQPAKLEDSAVYLCASSLRPAGGNTGELFFGEGSRLTVL.